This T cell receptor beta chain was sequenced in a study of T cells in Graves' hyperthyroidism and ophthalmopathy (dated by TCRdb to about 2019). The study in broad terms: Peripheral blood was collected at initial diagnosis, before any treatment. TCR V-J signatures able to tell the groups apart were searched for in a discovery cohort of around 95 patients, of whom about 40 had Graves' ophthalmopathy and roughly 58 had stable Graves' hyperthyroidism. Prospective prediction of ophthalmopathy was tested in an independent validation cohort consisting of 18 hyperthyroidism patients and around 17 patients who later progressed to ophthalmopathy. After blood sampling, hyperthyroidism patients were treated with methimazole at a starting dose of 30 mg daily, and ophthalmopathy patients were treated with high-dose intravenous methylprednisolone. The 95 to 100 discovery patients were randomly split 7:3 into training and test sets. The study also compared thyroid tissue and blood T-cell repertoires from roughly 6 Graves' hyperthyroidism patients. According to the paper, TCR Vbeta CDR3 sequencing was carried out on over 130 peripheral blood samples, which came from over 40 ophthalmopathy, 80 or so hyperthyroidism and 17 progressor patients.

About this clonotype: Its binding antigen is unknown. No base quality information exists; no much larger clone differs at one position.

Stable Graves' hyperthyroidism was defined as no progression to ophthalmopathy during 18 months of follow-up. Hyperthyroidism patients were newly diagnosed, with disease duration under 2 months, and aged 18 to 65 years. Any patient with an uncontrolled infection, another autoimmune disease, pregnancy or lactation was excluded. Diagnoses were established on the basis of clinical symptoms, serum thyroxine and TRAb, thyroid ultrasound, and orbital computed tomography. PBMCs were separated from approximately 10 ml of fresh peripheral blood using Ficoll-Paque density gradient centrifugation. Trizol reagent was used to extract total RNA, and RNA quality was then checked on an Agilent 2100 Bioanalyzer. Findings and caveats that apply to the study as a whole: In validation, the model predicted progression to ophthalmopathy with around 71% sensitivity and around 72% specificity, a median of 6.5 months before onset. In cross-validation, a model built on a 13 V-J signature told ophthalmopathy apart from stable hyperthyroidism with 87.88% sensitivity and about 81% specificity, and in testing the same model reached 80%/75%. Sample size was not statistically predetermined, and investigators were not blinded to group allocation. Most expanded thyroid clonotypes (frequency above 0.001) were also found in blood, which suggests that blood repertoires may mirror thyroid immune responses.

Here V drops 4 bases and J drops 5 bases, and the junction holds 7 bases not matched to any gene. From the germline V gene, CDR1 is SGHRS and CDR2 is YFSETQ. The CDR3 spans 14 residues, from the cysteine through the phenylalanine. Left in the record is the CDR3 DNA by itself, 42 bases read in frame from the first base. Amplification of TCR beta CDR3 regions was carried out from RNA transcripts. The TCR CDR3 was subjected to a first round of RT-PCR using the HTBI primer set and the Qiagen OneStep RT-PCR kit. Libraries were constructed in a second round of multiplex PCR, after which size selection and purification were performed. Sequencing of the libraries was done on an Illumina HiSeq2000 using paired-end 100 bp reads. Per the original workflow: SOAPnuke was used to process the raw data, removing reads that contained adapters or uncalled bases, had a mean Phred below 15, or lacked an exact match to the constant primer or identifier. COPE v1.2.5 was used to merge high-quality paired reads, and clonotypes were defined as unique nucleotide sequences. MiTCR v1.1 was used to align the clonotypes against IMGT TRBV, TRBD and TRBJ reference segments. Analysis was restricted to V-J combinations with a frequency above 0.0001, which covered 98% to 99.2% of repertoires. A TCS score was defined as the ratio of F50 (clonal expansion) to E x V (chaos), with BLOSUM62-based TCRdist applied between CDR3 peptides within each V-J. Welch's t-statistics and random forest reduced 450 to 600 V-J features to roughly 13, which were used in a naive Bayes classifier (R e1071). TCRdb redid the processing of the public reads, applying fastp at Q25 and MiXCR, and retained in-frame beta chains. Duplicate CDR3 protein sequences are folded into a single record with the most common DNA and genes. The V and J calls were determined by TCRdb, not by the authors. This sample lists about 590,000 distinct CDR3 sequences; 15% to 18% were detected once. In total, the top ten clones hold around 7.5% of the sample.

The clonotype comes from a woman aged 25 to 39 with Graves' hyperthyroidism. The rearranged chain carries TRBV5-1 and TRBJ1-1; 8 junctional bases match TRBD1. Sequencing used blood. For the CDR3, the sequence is CASSTGQGGTEAFF. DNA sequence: TGCGCCAGCAGCACCGGACAGGGAGGAACTGAAGCTTTCTTT.